This TCR beta chain was captured by sequencing in a study of blood T cell repertoires in COVID-19. Study background: Some COVID-19 samples were acute and others convalescent; all came from the United States, Italy and Spain.

Participants were aged roughly 18 to 90 years, lived in over 20 US areas, and enrolled virtually. Cohort allocation depended upon clinical history that participants reported. As processed by the authors: Estimated nucleated cell counts came from reference gene primer amplification. Generated by immunoSEQ multiplex PCR, the TCRdb table keeps only in-frame clones and is missing some. V and J calls and clone size are given by that table; D and trimming were obtained from the DNA. The sample comprises 200,000 to 250,000 clones, 75% to 85% of which are singletons, and 3.5% to 5.5% rests with the top ten. Germline CDR1 is DFQATT and CDR2 is SNEGSKA (reference sequence). This CDR3 contains 11 residues. Trimming cost V 5 bases and J 8 bases, with 12 bases left between them.

The sequence was obtained from a man aged 25-40 years with acute COVID-19. The sequencing input was PBMCs or T cells enriched from blood (not recorded which). V usage is TRBV20-1 and J usage is TRBJ1-2; a weak D match, TRBD1 (6 bases). The CDR3 DNA is TGCAGTGCTCCGCGGCAGGGGGGCTACACCTTC. Its protein product is CSAPRQGGYTF.